The 28 T cell receptor beta chains presented below share a single source sample, sequenced in a study of PD-1 blockade in classical Hodgkin lymphoma. The assay was immunoSEQ multiplex PCR, and TCRdb's table has in-frame clones only and misses some. The sample has roughly 42,000 clones, approximately 80% seen once. Every patient relapsed after autologous stem cell transplantation, and brentuximab vedotin exposure varied. The sequencing used peripheral blood mononuclear cells (PBMCs), collected at baseline. These TCRs come from a human donor with classical Hodgkin lymphoma.

This clone was seen only once. The CDR3 protein is CASRTGANTEAFF. DNA for the CDR3: TGTGCCAGCAGGACAGGGGCGAACACTGAAGCTTTCTTT. The gene calls are TRBV6-5 and TRBJ1-1; 8 bases are a match to TRBD1. The CDR3 has 13 residues. V lost 6 bases and J lost 1; bases outside the gene matches: 1. Germline CDR1 reads MNHEY; CDR2 reads SVGAGI.

This clone turned up a few times. This chain joins TRBV6-5 and TRBJ1-2, with D possibly matching TRBD1 (6 bases). The length of the CDR3 is 15 residues. Germline V gives CDR1 MNHEY, CDR2 SVGAGI. V was cut by 2 bases and J by 4 bases, with 14 bases left in between. The CDR3 DNA is TGTGCCAGCAGTTACGGGGCAGGGGAAGGCTATGGCTACACCTTC. It encodes CASSYGAGEGYGYTF.

Concerning this clone itself: Other DNA sequences in the sample encode the same CDR3. The chain recombines TRBV28 with TRBJ1-5; D call uncertain. The germline gives CDR1 MDHEN, CDR2 SYDVKM. Trimming pared 6 bases from V and 0 bases from J, leaving 3 bases between. This CDR3 contains 12 residues. The CDR3 sequence: CASRYSNQPQHF. DNA of the CDR3: TGTGCCAGCAGATATAGCAATCAGCCCCAGCATTTT.

This clone was observed a handful of times. This sequence joins TRBV4-2 and TRBJ2-2; the match to TRBD2 covers 7 bases. The CDR3 length is 16 residues. Trimming took 1 base from V and 3 from J; bases not matched to a gene: 5. From germline, CDR1 is LGHNA and CDR2 YNFKEQ. The DNA of the CDR3 is TGTGCCAGCAGCCAAGGGCTAGCGGACTACACCGGGGAGCTGTTTTTT. This encodes CASSQGLADYTGELFF.

This clone was found a few times. The CDR3 DNA reads as TGTGCCAGTAGTCTGGGACTAGCAGGAACCTACGAGCAGTACTTC. Protein sequence: CASSLGLAGTYEQYF. The rearrangement uses TRBV19 and TRBJ2-7; TRBD2 matches 9 bases. The CDR3 is 15 residues long. V shed 5 bases, J shed 2 bases, and the junction held 7 bases outside the gene matches. Germline loops: CDR1 LNHDA, CDR2 SQIVND (reference sequence).

The gene calls are TRBV13 and TRBJ2-5; a weak D match, TRBD2 (5 bases). V was trimmed by 5 bases and J by 7 bases, leaving 17 bases between them. Germline values: CDR1 PRHDT, CDR2 FYEKMQ (reference sequence). The CDR3 extends over 14 amino acids. CDR3 DNA: TGTGCCAGCAGCCTTTCGGGAAGGGTGGGGACCCAGTACTTC. Protein product: CASSLSGRVGTQYF.

This rearrangement joins TRBV19 to TRBJ2-1; D not certain. Trimming cost V 1 base and J 8 bases, with 9 bases left between them. The CDR3 is 13 amino acids. Per germline, CDR1 LNHDA and CDR2 SQIVND (reference sequence). The CDR3 reads CASSIGSIYEQFF. The CDR3 DNA reads as TGTGCCAGTAGTATAGGTAGCATCTATGAGCAGTTCTTC.

J is TRBJ1-2 and V is TRBV6-6, with TRBD1 as a possible D gene (6 bases). CDR3 length: 15 residues. Germline V gene sequence: CDR1 MNHNY, CDR2 SVGAGI (reference sequence). V lost 0 bases to trimming and J lost 6 bases, with 14 bases between them. CDR3 protein: CASSYSQGKLDGYTF. The DNA for the CDR3 is TGTGCCAGCAGTTACTCCCAGGGGAAACTCGATGGCTACACCTTC.

This clone has more than one count but fewer than ten. The genes are TRBV6-4 and TRBJ1-5; 7 bases match TRBD1. This CDR3 contains 14 residues. The germline V gene has CDR1 MRHNA and CDR2 SNTAGT. Unmatched junction bases numbered 3, after V lost 5 bases and J lost 2 bases. The CDR3 reads CASSRDSGNQPQHF. CDR3 DNA: TGTGCCAGCAGTAGGGACAGCGGCAATCAGCCCCAGCATTTT.

This sequence joins TRBV9 and TRBJ2-3; weak D call: TRBD2 (6 bases). The germline V and J ends were trimmed by 2 bases and 0 bases, with 10 bases remaining between them. CDR1 and CDR2 (germline): SGDLS, YYNGEE. The CDR3 consists of 15 residues. The CDR3 nucleotides are TGTGCCAGCAGCGTCAGCGGGTTGAGCACAGATACGCAGTATTTT. Protein sequence: CASSVSGLSTDTQYF. Combining the CDR3 with reference TRBV9 and TRBJ2-3 gives the whole variable domain DSGVTQTPKHLITATGQRVTLRCSPRSGDLSVYWYQQSLDQGLQFLIQYYNGEERAKGNILERFSAQQFPDLHSELNLSSLELGDSALYFCASSVSGLSTDTQYFGPGTRLTVL.

This sequence joins TRBV6-1 and TRBJ2-5; D gene uncertain. V was shortened by 4 bases and J by 6 bases, with 9 bases between the two germline ends. This CDR3 has 12 amino acids. Germline CDR1 reads MNHNS; CDR2 reads SASEGT. The CDR3 bases are TGTGCCAGCAGTGTCAACGGGCAGACCCAGTACTTC. This gives the protein CASSVNGQTQYF.

This clone was recorded only once. The chain is built from TRBV30 and TRBJ2-7; 10 nucleotides align to TRBD2. Germline CDR1 reads GTSNPN; CDR2 reads SVGIG (reference sequence). V was pared by 0 bases and J by 7 bases, with 6 bases of the junction left unmatched. The CDR3 runs to 14 residues. CDR3 bases: TGTGCCTGGAGTGTAGGCCTAGCGGGAGTTGAGCAGTACTTC. Translated: CAWSVGLAGVEQYF.

The chain links TRBV6-1 to TRBJ1-4; D gene uncertain. Trimming shortened V by 6 bases and J by 5 bases, and 16 bases separated the two germline ends. CDR3 length equals 15 residues. The germline CDR1 and CDR2 sequences are MNHNS and SASEGT. The DNA of the CDR3 is TGTGCCAGCAGCCTCTTTGGCAGTTCGAATGAAAAACTGTTTTTT. This translates into CASSLFGSSNEKLFF.

V and J are TRBV27 and TRBJ2-2; possible D gene TRBD1, 6 bases. Germline CDR1 reads MNHEY; CDR2 reads SMNVEV (reference sequence). Trimming removed 6 bases at V and 4 bases at J, with 12 bases between. The CDR3 has 14 residues. In nucleotides, the CDR3 is TGTGCCAGCAGCCTCCGACAGGTCACCGGGGAGCTGTTTTTT. Encoded protein: CASSLRQVTGELFF.

The chain has TRBV29-1 and TRBJ1-2; a weak D match, TRBD1 (6 bases). Germline V gene sequence: CDR1 SQVTM, CDR2 ANQGSEA. This CDR3 comprises 13 residues. The V and J ends lost 7 bases and 7 bases respectively, with 19 bases between them. This CDR3 is CSAAHQGFPGYTF. CDR3 DNA: TGCAGCGCCGCCCATCAGGGGTTTCCTGGCTACACCTTC. The whole variable domain, filled in from reference TRBV29-1 and TRBJ1-2, reads SAVISQKPSRDICQRGTSLTIQCQVDSQVTMMFWYRQQPGQSLTLIATANQGSEATYESGFVIDKFPISRPNLTFSTLTVSNMSPEDSSIYLCSAAHQGFPGYTFGSGTRLTVV.

V gene TRBV6-5 combines with J gene TRBJ1-2; no clear D. Germline CDR1 MNHEY, CDR2 SVGAGI. CDR3 length equals 12 residues. V was shortened by 6 bases and J by 5 bases, with 10 bases between the two germline ends. The CDR3 is CASRDPVYGYTF. In DNA form, the CDR3 reads TGTGCCAGCAGAGATCCTGTATATGGCTACACCTTC.

A single count supports this clone. The chain combines TRBV19 with TRBJ2-1, with 13 positions matching TRBD2. The ends lost 5 bases at V and 8 bases at J; junction bases unmatched: 6. This CDR3 is 15 amino acids long. CDR1 and CDR2 (germline): LNHDA, SQIVND (reference sequence). This chain's CDR3 is CASSLTSGRTYEQFF. The CDR3 DNA sequence: TGTGCCAGTAGTCTGACTAGCGGGAGGACCTATGAGCAGTTCTTC.

The chain couples TRBV18 to TRBJ2-5, with 9 bases lining up with TRBD1. In germline, CDR1 is KGHSH, CDR2 LQKENI. The CDR3 loop spans 15 amino acids. V was pared by 1 base and J by 5 bases, with 5 bases of the junction left unmatched. Here the CDR3 reads CASSPLGTGSETQYF. As DNA, the CDR3 is TGTGCCAGCTCACCACTAGGGACAGGGTCGGAGACCCAGTACTTC.

J is TRBJ1-2 and V is TRBV6-1; D might be TRBD1 (5 bases). CDR3 length equals 15 residues. The germline gives CDR1 MNHNS, CDR2 SASEGT. The germline V and J ends were trimmed by 3 bases and 3 bases, with 14 bases remaining between them. The DNA of the CDR3 is TGTGCCAGCAGTGATGAGGTTCAGGGCCACTATGGCTACACCTTC. This codes for CASSDEVQGHYGYTF.

For the CDR3, the DNA is TGTGCCAGCTCACCACAAGGCTCGGATCAGCCCCAGCATTTT. Translation: CASSPQGSDQPQHF. The chain joins TRBV18 to TRBJ1-5; D remains ambiguous. The length of the CDR3 is 14 residues. The ends were cut back, 1 base at V and 5 bases at J, with 9 bases in the middle. Germline CDR1 KGHSH, CDR2 LQKENI.

The chain recombines TRBV19 with TRBJ1-2; D is possibly TRBD1 (6 bases). Trimming removed 4 bases at V and 7 bases at J, with 16 bases between. CDR1 and CDR2 from the germline V gene are LNHDA and SQIVND (reference sequence). The CDR3 extends over 14 amino acids. In DNA form, the CDR3 reads TGTGCCAGTAGTACCCCAGGGGAGGGGTTTGGCTACACCTTC. Its translation: CASSTPGEGFGYTF.

The chain has TRBV5-6 and TRBJ1-5; D unresolved. CDR1 SGHDT and CDR2 YYEEEE come from the germline V gene. This CDR3 has 16 amino acids. Trimming cost V 7 bases and J 0 bases, with 17 bases left between them. CDR3 in DNA: TGTGCCAGCTCCTCTCTCAGGAGTTATAGCAATCAGCCCCAGCATTTT. Its protein product is CASSSLRSYSNQPQHF.

This rearrangement joins TRBV5-1 to TRBJ1-1, with D unresolved. The ends were cut back, 0 bases at V and 0 bases at J, with 3 bases in the middle. This CDR3 region has 13 residues. Per germline, CDR1 SGHRS and CDR2 YFSETQ. The CDR3 is CASSLAVNTEAFF. CDR3 bases: TGCGCCAGCAGCTTGGCAGTGAACACTGAAGCTTTCTTT.

This clone showed up just a few times. This chain connects TRBV7-2 to TRBJ2-5; 11 bases fit TRBD2. Per the germline V gene, CDR1 is SGHTA and CDR2 is FQGNSA. V lost 0 bases and J lost 5; bases outside the gene matches: 2. The CDR3 contains 15 residues. CDR3 amino acids: CASSLAPSGGETQYF. CDR3 bases: TGTGCCAGCAGCTTAGCGCCTAGCGGGGGGGAGACCCAGTACTTC.

This clone appeared once. The V call is TRBV5-8, the J call TRBJ1-1; D may be TRBD1 (5 bases). In germline, CDR1 is SGHTS, CDR2 YDEGEE. The CDR3 is 16 amino acids. V was trimmed by 4 bases and J by 0 bases, leaving 16 bases between them. The CDR3 coding sequence is TGTGCCAGCAGCAAACCGCCCTCGACAGTGAACACTGAAGCTTTCTTT. Translated: CASSKPPSTVNTEAFF.

A remark on this clone: Other DNA sequences in this sample translate to the same CDR3. The rearrangement joins TRBV30 to TRBJ1-3; 7 nucleotides match TRBD1. This CDR3 is 15 amino acids long. Germline-derived CDR1 and CDR2 are GTSNPN and SVGIG (reference sequence). The V gene end was trimmed by 2 bases and the J gene end by 1 base; junction bases not matched to a gene: 5. CDR3 DNA sequence: TGTGCCTGGAGTAGGGACAGCGGGTCTGGAAACACCATATATTTT. Protein: CAWSRDSGSGNTIYF.

The rearrangement uses TRBV6-5 and TRBJ2-5, with D unclear. Trimming cost V 6 bases and J 4 bases, with 12 bases left between them. There are 13 residues in the CDR3. Germline V CDR1 and CDR2: MNHEY, SVGAGI. The chain's CDR3 is CASRRALGETQYF. DNA of the CDR3: TGTGCCAGCAGGAGAGCATTGGGAGAGACCCAGTACTTC.

The chain employs TRBV18 and TRBJ2-7; no clear D. The germline gives CDR1 KGHSH, CDR2 LQKENI. CDR3 length: 12 amino acids. The V gene lost 6 bases and the J gene lost 0 bases, with 6 bases spanning the gap. The CDR3 here is CASSQLSYEQYF. DNA of the CDR3: TGTGCCAGCTCTCAGCTCTCCTACGAGCAGTACTTC. Full variable domain (missing parts from reference TRBV18 and TRBJ2-7): NAGVMQNPRHLVRRRGQEARLRCSPMKGHSHVYWYRQLPEEGLKFMVYLQKENIIDESGMPKERFSAEFPKEGPSILRIQQVVRGDSAAYFCASSQLSYEQYFGPGTRLTVT.